Sequencing of this T cell receptor (beta chain) was carried out in a study of tumor-infiltrating lymphocytes in primary liver carcinoma. As for the study in general: All patients, whether men or women, fell within 30 to 69 years of age. Findings and limits, study-wide: In tumor-adjacent and tumor-blood pairs, overlap was lower than in tumor region pairs.

The CDR3 totals 15 residues. The germline V gene encodes CDR1 SQVTM and CDR2 ANQGSEA. J gave up 2 bases and V 4 bases, and 7 bases lay outside the gene matches. In addition to blood RNA drawn from unsorted whole blood, germline DNA was extracted. Preoperatively, roughly 4 milliliters of peripheral blood were collected. Total RNA (about 500 ng) served as template for TCR beta cDNA synthesis primed by a constant-region primer. Slightly modified ARM-PCR, run as three nested multiplex PCR rounds, produced the TCR beta libraries. Use of TRBV1-TRBV30 forward primers with a C-beta reverse primer characterized the first two PCR rounds, which lasted around 10 cycles each. MiXCR, applied by TCRdb to the multiplex PCR reads, yields one record per CDR3 protein. Of 320,000 or so distinct CDR3 sequences listed, 50% to 70% are singletons. Worth noting for this clonotype: What it recognizes is unknown. A much bigger clone sits one base away, suggesting this may be a read error.

The specimen was peripheral blood. The chain combines TRBV29-1 with TRBJ2-4, with TRBD2 identical over 8 bases. The sequence derives from a man in his forties with primary liver carcinoma and hepatitis B virus infection. This chain's CDR3 is CSVVTSGTTKNIQYF. The CDR3 DNA is TGCAGCGTTGTCACTAGCGGAACAACCAAAAACATTCAGTACTTC. The full variable domain, rest sourced from reference TRBV29-1 and TRBJ2-4, is SAVISQKPSRDICQRGTSLTIQCQVDSQVTMMFWYRQQPGQSLTLIATANQGSEATYESGFVIDKFPISRPNLTFSTLTVSNMSPEDSSIYLCSVVTSGTTKNIQYFGAGTRLSVL.